This T cell receptor beta chain was sequenced during a study of a mutant IDH1 vaccine in newly diagnosed glioma. About the research overall: Radiotherapy alone preceded vaccination by 4-6 weeks; alternatively, vaccination started with temozolomide cycles. Former treatment meant radiotherapy, temozolomide, or both; the majority had gotten both.

Looked up from germline, CDR1 is GTSNPN and CDR2 is SVGIG (reference sequence). The CDR3 loop spans 12 amino acids. The table came from immunoSEQ multiplex PCR; TCRdb's copy has only in-frame clones and leaves some out. The profile shows tens of thousands of clones, roughly 87% of them singletons. On this clone itself: Its target is not known.

Overall study findings and caveats: Most patients, 85% to 95%, showed vaccine-induced immune responses.

Time point reported: week 5, during vaccination. Topical imiquimod was applied with each vaccine dose, which held 300 ug of mutant IDH1 20-mer peptide. Tumors from donors were new WHO grade 3 or 4 IDH1-mutant astrocytomas with ATRX loss. The chain recombines TRBV30 with TRBJ1-4, with 7 bases identical to TRBD1. This sequence was found in a woman aged 40 to 49 with glioma. Some clones in this sample may be carry-over from other donors' samples. The material was peripheral blood mononuclear cells (PBMCs), obtained from a glioma patient whose treatment included an IDH1 peptide vaccine. The CDR3 DNA reads TGTCGGGAGGAGGGGGCGATTGAAAAACTGTTTTTT. Amino acids: CREEGAIEKLFF. The entire variable domain, with the rest obtained from reference TRBV30 and TRBJ1-4, is as follows: SQTIHQWPATLVQPVGSPLSLECTVEGTSNPNLYWYRQAAGRGLQLLFYSVGIGQISSEVPQNLSASRPQDRQFILSSKKLLLSDSGFYLCREEGAIEKLFFGSGTQLSVL.